A selection of T cell receptor beta chains follows, all from one sample in a study of post-analysis software for immune sequencing data. From the PCR reads, TCRdb called clonotypes with MiXCR, one entry per CDR3 protein. The sample yields fewer than 850,000 distinct CDR3 sequences, 25% to 30% seen once. Sequenced: blood. The receptors here all came from a girl aged 10 to 17 with multiple sclerosis. Each CDR3 is given with its conserved first and last residue. Fields, in order: V gene, J gene, CDR3 protein.

v_gene: TRBV2; j_gene: TRBJ1-2; CDR3aa: CASFRWDRERYGYTF
v_gene: TRBV18; j_gene: TRBJ2-1; CDR3aa: CASSPRGGDNEQFF
v_gene: TRBV4-3; j_gene: TRBJ2-1; CDR3aa: CASSQDNPHNEQFF
v_gene: TRBV15; j_gene: TRBJ1-2; CDR3aa: CATSKPGTEYGYTF
v_gene: TRBV12-3/TRBV12-4; j_gene: TRBJ2-1; CDR3aa: CASRRTGTSGTNEQFF
v_gene: TRBV7-9; j_gene: TRBJ2-7; CDR3aa: CASSKGLGLARYEQYF
v_gene: TRBV6-1; j_gene: TRBJ2-2; CDR3aa: CASSASRGLGSAGELFF
v_gene: TRBV3-1; j_gene: TRBJ2-5; CDR3aa: CASSRAGTGETQYF
v_gene: TRBV12-3/TRBV12-4; j_gene: TRBJ2-1; CDR3aa: CASRVGGGEQFF
v_gene: TRBV9; j_gene: TRBJ2-1; CDR3aa: CASSVVPEGQQFF
v_gene: TRBV20-1; j_gene: TRBJ1-5; CDR3aa: CSARGAGQEPQHF
v_gene: TRBV20-1; j_gene: TRBJ1-5; CDR3aa: CSASPPNTGNQPQHF
v_gene: TRBV29-1; j_gene: TRBJ1-1; CDR3aa: CSVVARGETDEAFF
v_gene: TRBV20-1; j_gene: TRBJ1-5; CDR3aa: CSARFGGALNQPQHF
v_gene: TRBV5-1; j_gene: TRBJ1-1; CDR3aa: CASSPNPGTGVTEAFF
v_gene: TRBV20-1; j_gene: TRBJ2-3; CDR3aa: CSASRGTSGGTDTQYF
v_gene: TRBV7-2; j_gene: TRBJ2-7; CDR3aa: CASPPAGLAINEQYF
v_gene: TRBV2; j_gene: TRBJ2-3; CDR3aa: CASSQIQGTDTQYF
v_gene: TRBV5-1; j_gene: TRBJ2-1; CDR3aa: CASRLAGNEQFF
v_gene: TRBV25-1; j_gene: TRBJ1-2; CDR3aa: CASSEFIGGGYTF
v_gene: TRBV29-1; j_gene: TRBJ1-1; CDR3aa: CSVDPLNTEAFF
v_gene: TRBV7-9; j_gene: TRBJ1-1; CDR3aa: CASSEWASRMNTEAFF
v_gene: TRBV6-2/TRBV6-3; j_gene: TRBJ2-1; CDR3aa: CASSYDAPEQFF
v_gene: TRBV6-6; j_gene: TRBJ2-3; CDR3aa: CASSRDTQYF
v_gene: TRBV29-1; j_gene: TRBJ2-5; CDR3aa: CSTGGRETQYF
v_gene: TRBV3-1; j_gene: TRBJ2-1; CDR3aa: CASSQDSDRDPYNEQFF
v_gene: TRBV14; j_gene: TRBJ2-1; CDR3aa: CASSSLAGDIEQFF
v_gene: TRBV7-9; j_gene: TRBJ2-5; CDR3aa: CASSLARQIQETQYF
v_gene: TRBV12-3/TRBV12-4; j_gene: TRBJ1-1; CDR3aa: CASSRGGAPRAFF
v_gene: TRBV7-2; j_gene: TRBJ2-1; CDR3aa: CASSMYGEGYNEQFF
v_gene: TRBV20-1; j_gene: TRBJ2-3; CDR3aa: CSASWAGGISDTQYF
v_gene: TRBV2; j_gene: TRBJ2-4; CDR3aa: CASSPWDSKNIQYF
v_gene: TRBV15; j_gene: TRBJ1-4; CDR3aa: CATSRAGRLNEKLFF
v_gene: TRBV20-1; j_gene: TRBJ2-4; CDR3aa: CSATEAPAKNIQYF
v_gene: TRBV4-1; j_gene: TRBJ1-2; CDR3aa: CASSQGGTGGGYTF
v_gene: TRBV6-2/TRBV6-3; j_gene: TRBJ2-3; CDR3aa: CASSVHYQGGRDTQYF
v_gene: TRBV20-1; j_gene: TRBJ2-4; CDR3aa: CSARSLLAKNIQYF
v_gene: TRBV6-5; j_gene: TRBJ1-2; CDR3aa: CASSYVGGRYGYTF
v_gene: TRBV5-1; j_gene: TRBJ2-7; CDR3aa: CASSFFADLSSEQYF
v_gene: TRBV28; j_gene: TRBJ2-3; CDR3aa: CANSSPWVATSTDTQYF
v_gene: TRBV7-9; j_gene: TRBJ2-7; CDR3aa: CASSLFGVGDGEQYF